This paragraph reports one TCR beta chain. This clonotype was detected once. Its target antigen remains unknown. At one end, the junction sequence differs from germline, possibly due to a read error. This sample is drawn from a study of Graves' ophthalmopathy and Graves' hyperthyroidism (dated by TCRdb to 2017 to 2018). Regarding the research as a whole: Peripheral blood was collected at initial diagnosis, before any treatment. Following sampling, methimazole starting at 30 mg daily was administered to hyperthyroidism patients, and high-dose intravenous methylprednisolone was administered to ophthalmopathy patients. In total, 135 blood samples were TCR-sequenced: some 40 ophthalmopathy, roughly 80 hyperthyroidism and roughly 17 hyperthyroidism-to-ophthalmopathy patients. In five or six hyperthyroidism patients, T-cell repertoires of thyroid tissue and blood were compared. To tell Graves' ophthalmopathy apart from Graves' hyperthyroidism, and to predict which patients would progress to ophthalmopathy, the study relied on TCR beta repertoire signatures. To explore V-J signatures that distinguish ophthalmopathy from hyperthyroidism, a discovery set of 100 patients was enrolled, made up of about 40 with ophthalmopathy and 57 with stable hyperthyroidism. For independent validation, a separate cohort was made up of 18 hyperthyroidism patients plus 17 patients who later progressed from hyperthyroidism to ophthalmopathy. The paper's findings and limits, for the study overall: In validation, the model predicted ophthalmopathy progression with less than 71% sensitivity and roughly 72% specificity; 12 predicted patients were CT-confirmed with GO in a median of approximately six months. The 13-signature model separated ophthalmopathy from stable hyperthyroidism with approximately 90% sensitivity and just under 84% specificity in cross-validation, and 80%/75% in the test set. Most expanded thyroid clonotypes with frequency above 0.001 were also detected in blood, suggesting blood repertoires may reflect the thyroid immune response. Sample size was not statistically predetermined, and group allocation was not concealed from the investigators.

Ophthalmopathy patients were characterized by moderately to severely active disease, a Clinical Activity Score of at least 3, a NOSPECS grade of at least 4, and a disease duration under 3 months. Patients with other autoimmune diseases, uncontrolled infections, pregnancy or lactation were excluded from the study. Diagnosis was based on clinical symptoms, serum thyroxine, TRAb, thyroid ultrasound and orbital computed tomography. PBMCs were isolated from 8 to 10 ml of fresh peripheral blood by Ficoll-Paque density gradient centrifugation. Total RNA was extracted with Trizol reagent and quality-checked on an Agilent 2100 Bioanalyzer. For repertoire sequencing, TCR beta CDR3 regions were amplified from RNA transcripts. The first round was an RT-PCR using HTBI primers with the Qiagen OneStep RT-PCR kit, and this first round was followed by a second-round multiplex PCR, then size selection and purification. Libraries were sequenced paired-end with 100 bp reads on an Illumina HiSeq2000. Per the source publication's procedure: SOAPnuke was used for read processing, and reads with adapters, uncalled bases, a mean Phred below 15, or no exact constant-primer or identifier match were discarded. High-quality paired reads were merged with COPE v1.2.5. Clonotypes were defined as unique nucleotide sequences and were aligned to IMGT TRB V, D and J references using MiTCR v1.1. Analysis was restricted to V-J combinations with a frequency above 0.0001, which covered over 98% of repertoires. For each V-J combination, a TCR clonal expansion and chaos score was defined as F50 clonal expansion divided by the chaos observed in the TCRdist matrix. Welch's t-statistics and random forest were used to reduce features to about a dozen V-J combinations, which were fed into a naive Bayes classifier. The Morisita-Horn index was used to measure how similar the thyroid and blood repertoires were. TCRdb passed the public sequencing reads through fastp at Q25 and MiXCR, retaining productive beta sequences. Rows matching on CDR3 protein sequence are summarized as one entry with the most common DNA and genes. TCRdb assigned the V and J calls; the authors' analysis was not used. The sample records 650,000 to 800,000 distinct CDR3 sequences, just over 40% of which are singletons. Clones ranked in the top ten supply more than 3% of the sample.

Per the germline V gene, ENHRY is the CDR1 and SYGVKD is the CDR2. Inclusive of the bounding cysteine and phenylalanine, the CDR3 is 16 residues long. Only the CDR3 portion is preserved as DNA: 48 bases, with reading frame beginning at the first base. This TCR was sampled from an adult man with Graves' ophthalmopathy. The sample comprised peripheral blood. The chain is encoded by TRBV10-3 joined to TRBJ1-5; a stretch of 7 junction bases matches TRBD1. The nucleotide sequence is TGTGCCAGCAGTTACTCTGCAGGGGGGGTGGTTCAGCCCCAGCATTTT. Protein translation: CASSYSAGGVVQPQHF.